The clone carrying this TCR beta chain appeared a few times. Its antigen is not identified. This sample stems from a study of vaccination and CD4 T cells after COVID-19. Sequencing of cultured CD4+ T cell DNA used the Oncomine TCR Beta short-read assay. TCRdb fed the PCR reads into MiXCR, producing one record per CDR3 protein. The table records roughly 5,000 distinct CDR3 sequences, 40% to 55% of them present only once. Stated treatment: roughly ten-day PBMC culture with coronavirus spike peptide pools or control peptides (ViraFEST assay). CDR1 and CDR2 from the germline V gene are SGHTA and FQGTGA. Between the trimmed V and J ends, which lost 5 bases and 0 bases, there was a span of 13 bases. The CDR3 spans 16 residues.

Sequencing was performed on CD4+ T cells from blood, cultured in vitro. The chain couples TRBV7-3 to TRBJ2-2; the D is unclear. The sequence came from a human donor who had recovered from COVID-19. The CDR3 is CASSPGPFTNTGELFF. The CDR3 DNA reads TGTGCCAGCAGCCCCGGACCTTTTACGAACACCGGGGAGCTGTTTTTT.